This entry lists 31 T cell receptor beta chains sequenced from one sample in a study of siplizumab effects on memory and regulatory T cells (dated by TCRdb to the late 2010s). Receptor amplification or capture employed the immunoSEQ multiplex PCR assay. The clones in this table, taken by TCRdb from immuneACCESS, are in-frame only. Not every clone is retained; where verified, under half of the shortfall comes from an unresolved V gene, and the cause of the rest is unknown. This sample lists over 35,000 clones; 70% to 90% were detected once. Clones ranked in the top ten supply roughly 0.25% of the sample. The sample comprised naive CD4+ T cells sorted from blood. Read against the paper, the sample's cell subset or site label means: unstimulated naive T cells. The receptors stem from a human donor in good health.

The chain has TRBV5-1 and TRBJ2-5; 9 nucleotides agree with TRBD1. V dropped 3 bases and J dropped 4; count of bases not matched to a gene: 7. Germline V gene sequence: CDR1 SGHRS, CDR2 YFSETQ. The length of the CDR3 is 15 residues. For the CDR3, the DNA is TGCGCCAGCAGCTCGGCCGGGACAGGGAGAGAGACCCAGTACTTC. Protein product: CASSSAGTGRETQYF.

This clone was counted once. The chain couples TRBV6-5 to TRBJ1-5, with TRBD1 matching over 10 bases. The CDR3 is 14 amino acids. The V gene's germline CDR1 is MNHEY and CDR2 SVGAGI. J lost 7 bases, V lost 6 bases, and 6 bases had no gene match. Here the CDR3 reads CASSSGQGDQPQHF. For the CDR3, the DNA is TGTGCCAGCAGCAGTGGACAGGGGGACCAGCCCCAGCATTTT.

This chain uses TRBV18 with TRBJ2-1; no clear D. The V and J ends lost 2 bases and 9 bases respectively, with 14 bases between them. The CDR3 totals 14 residues. Germline V gives CDR1 KGHSH, CDR2 LQKENI. The CDR3 sequence: CASSPTVSKSEQFF. The CDR3 nucleotides read TGTGCCAGCTCACCAACCGTAAGTAAAAGTGAGCAGTTCTTC.

The V and J genes are TRBV2 and TRBJ2-5; D may be TRBD2 (5 bases). The CDR3 length is 11 residues. Germline V CDR1 and CDR2: SNHLY, FYNNEI. DNA for the CDR3: TGTGCAAGCGGTCTACAAGAGACCCAGTACTTC. Translating gives CASGLQETQYF.

V gene TRBV11-2 combines with J gene TRBJ1-5; D perhaps matches TRBD1 (5 bases). This CDR3 region has 13 residues. The V gene's germline CDR1 is SGHAT and CDR2 FQNNGV. Deletions cut 5 bases from V and 2 bases from J, with 7 bases between. CDR3 nucleotides: TGTGCCAGCAGCCCGGGGGGCAATCAGCCCCAGCATTTT. Translating it yields CASSPGGNQPQHF. Complete variable domain (other parts from reference TRBV11-2 and TRBJ1-5): EAGVAQSPRYKIIEKRQSVAFWCNPISGHATLYWYQQILGQGPKLLIQFQNNGVVDDSQLPKDRFSAERLKGVDSTLKIQPAKLEDSAVYLCASSPGGNQPQHFGDGTRLSIL.

The V gene is TRBV7-3, the J gene TRBJ2-1, with no clear D. Germline V lookup: CDR1 SGHTA, CDR2 FQGTGA. V shed 2 bases and J shed 4 bases, with 12 bases lying between them. CDR3 size: 15 residues. The CDR3 sequence is CASSLLGVRYNEQFF. The CDR3 bases are TGTGCCAGCAGCTTACTAGGAGTTAGATACAATGAGCAGTTCTTC.

The V call is TRBV19, the J call TRBJ2-7, with D perhaps given as TRBD1 or TRBD2 (5 bases each). Trimming took 6 bases from V and 2 from J, leaving 14 bases between them. The CDR3 sequence is 14 residues long. CDR1 and CDR2 (germline): LNHDA, SQIVND (reference sequence). The CDR3 loop is CASSQVGRTYEQYF. The CDR3 DNA reads TGTGCCAGTAGCCAAGTGGGACGGACCTACGAGCAGTACTTC.

The CDR3 nucleotides read TGCGCCAGCAGCCCCATCCGGGACACGAACACCGGGGAGCTGTTTTTT. This gives the protein CASSPIRDTNTGELFF. The chain joins TRBV5-1 to TRBJ2-2; TRBD1 is a possible D gene (6 bases). Germline lookup yields CDR1 SGHRS and CDR2 YFSETQ. V lost 4 bases to trimming and J lost 0 bases, with 13 bases between them. This CDR3 region has 16 residues.

This clone appeared a few times. The chain combines TRBV5-4 with TRBJ1-2; no clear D gene. Germline loops: CDR1 SGHNT, CDR2 YYREEE (reference sequence). V dropped 1 base and J dropped 5 bases, with 15 bases sitting between them. There are 15 residues in the CDR3. The CDR3, as DNA: TGTGCCAGCAGCTTGATGGACCGCAGCCCGTATGGCTACACCTTC. It is translated as CASSLMDRSPYGYTF.

V usage is TRBV29-1 and J usage is TRBJ2-7, with no clear D. V lost 6 bases to trimming and J lost 4 bases, with 10 bases between them. CDR1 is SQVTM, CDR2 ANQGSEA, per germline. The CDR3 contains 11 residues. The CDR3 DNA sequence: TGCAGCGTAACCACAACGTACGAGCAGTACTTC. It is translated as CSVTTTYEQYF.

The J gene is TRBJ1-3, the V gene TRBV15; D not resolved. Trimming removed 5 bases at V and 0 bases at J, with 11 bases between. CDR3 size: 15 residues. The V gene's germline CDR1 is LNHNV and CDR2 YYDKDF (reference sequence). The CDR3 protein is CATSHFLSSGNTIYF. The CDR3 DNA follows: TGTGCCACCAGCCACTTTTTGAGCTCTGGAAACACCATATATTTT.

This clone was observed a handful of times. This chain joins TRBV9 and TRBJ1-4; D is unclear. This CDR3 is 13 amino acids long. The germline CDR1 and CDR2 sequences are SGDLS and YYNGEE. With 3 bases removed from V and 11 bases from J, the gap between germline ends came to 14 bases. The CDR3 spells CASSEADRTKLFF. Written as DNA, the CDR3 is TGTGCCAGCAGCGAGGCAGATCGAACGAAACTGTTTTTT.

The CDR3 DNA reads TGCGCCAGCAGCTTGTCAGGGGACTATGGCTACACCTTC. Protein product: CASSLSGDYGYTF. The chain joins TRBV5-1 to TRBJ1-2, with D tentatively TRBD1 (6 bases). The V and J ends lost 1 base and 3 bases respectively, with 7 bases between them. The length of the CDR3 is 13 residues. The germline gives CDR1 SGHRS, CDR2 YFSETQ.

J is TRBJ2-7 and V is TRBV11-3; 8 bases match TRBD1. J was trimmed by 2 bases and V by 5 bases; bases with no gene match: 5. This CDR3 comprises 14 residues. Looked up from germline, CDR1 is SGHNT and CDR2 is YENEEA. The DNA of the CDR3 is TGTGCCAGCAGCCCCGGGACAGGCGCCTACGAGCAGTACTTC. Translation gives CASSPGTGAYEQYF.

J is TRBJ2-3 and V is TRBV9; possibly TRBD1 for D (6 bases). The ends were cut back, 3 bases at V and 3 bases at J, with 14 bases in the middle. Germline V lookup: CDR1 SGDLS, CDR2 YYNGEE. The CDR3 is 15 amino acids. In nucleotides, the CDR3 is TGTGCCAGCAGCGCGATGGGGGCTGTGACAGATACGCAGTATTTT. Amino acids: CASSAMGAVTDTQYF.

This sequence joins TRBV19 and TRBJ1-1; no definite D call. Germline V gives CDR1 LNHDA, CDR2 SQIVND (reference sequence). With 8 bases removed from V and 5 bases from J, the gap between germline ends came to 15 bases. The CDR3 covers 13 residues. CDR3 in DNA: TGTGCCAGTTTGCCCATTTGGGGAACTGAAGCTTTCTTT. Translated: CASLPIWGTEAFF.

This clone occurred a few times. The V call is TRBV5-1, the J call TRBJ1-2, with 11 bases identical to TRBD1. The germline gives CDR1 SGHRS, CDR2 YFSETQ. This CDR3 contains 14 residues. The ends lost 4 bases at V and 8 bases at J; junction bases unmatched: 7. CDR3 residues: CASSIGQGAGGYTF. The CDR3, as DNA: TGCGCCAGCAGCATAGGACAGGGGGCTGGCGGCTACACCTTC.

The gene calls are TRBV28 and TRBJ1-1, with 8 positions matching TRBD1. V shed 1 base, J shed 10 bases, and the junction held 8 bases outside the gene matches. The CDR3 has 14 residues. CDR1 is MDHEN, CDR2 SYDVKM, per germline. CDR3 amino acids: CASSLLVQGAAAFF. The CDR3 DNA reads TGTGCCAGCAGTTTATTGGTGCAGGGGGCGGCAGCTTTCTTT.

V and J are TRBV20-1 and TRBJ2-7; D is unclear. Trimming left V 3 bases short and J 5 bases short, with 8 bases between. The length of the CDR3 is 11 residues. The V gene's germline CDR1 is DFQATT and CDR2 SNEGSKA (reference sequence). The CDR3 loop is CSARARNEQYF. CDR3 coding DNA: TGCAGTGCTAGGGCAAGGAACGAGCAGTACTTC.

This clone turned up a few times. The chain has TRBV2 and TRBJ1-2, with 7 bases identical to TRBD1. V was pared by 3 bases and J by 4 bases, with 5 bases of the junction left unmatched. The CDR3 sequence is 14 residues long. In germline, CDR1 is SNHLY, CDR2 FYNNEI. The CDR3 region has the DNA TGTGCCAGCAGTGAGCAGGGGGGAGCCTATGGCTACACCTTC. Amino acids: CASSEQGGAYGYTF.

This clone was found once. The rearrangement joins TRBV27 to TRBJ2-7; 8 bases are shared with TRBD2. Looked up from germline, CDR1 is MNHEY and CDR2 is SMNVEV (reference sequence). The length of the CDR3 is 15 residues. V lost 5 bases, J lost 3 bases, and 9 bases stayed unmatched. The chain's CDR3 is CASSLGTRRDYEQYF. CDR3 bases: TGTGCCAGCAGTCTCGGGACTAGGCGTGACTACGAGCAGTACTTC.

This clone was recorded once. The chain is built from TRBV7-8 and TRBJ1-6; 7 nucleotides match TRBD1. The V and J ends lost 6 bases and 10 bases, in that order; junction bases with no gene match: 3. Germline assignment: CDR1 SGHVS and CDR2 FQNEAQ. There are 12 residues in the CDR3. The CDR3, as DNA: TGTGCCAGCAGAGACAGGGCCTCACCCCTCCACTTT. Translation: CASRDRASPLHF.

The chain couples TRBV7-9 to TRBJ2-3, with D perhaps TRBD2 (6 bases). Germline V gene lookup returns CDR1 SEHNR and CDR2 FQNEAQ (reference sequence). The CDR3 contains 16 residues. V was clipped by 2 bases and J by 2 bases, with 14 bases between them. CDR3 amino acids: CASSLSGGAPTDTQYF. The CDR3 DNA reads TGTGCCAGCAGCTTAAGTGGCGGGGCCCCCACAGATACGCAGTATTTT.

The chain couples TRBV2 to TRBJ2-3; TRBD1 agrees at 7 bases. Germline assignment: CDR1 SNHLY and CDR2 FYNNEI. This CDR3 comprises 13 residues. The trim removed 8 bases at V and 2 bases at J, leaving 4 bases unmatched. CDR3 in DNA: TGTGCCAGCGCCGGACAGGTCACAGATACGCAGTATTTT. It yields the protein CASAGQVTDTQYF.

This chain connects TRBV21-1 to TRBJ2-3; the table's D call of TRBD2 was not tested on the DNA. TRBV21-1 is a known pseudogene. The CDR3 totals 15 residues. The CDR3 here is CASSGGERERDTQYF. The CDR3 nucleotides are TGTGCCAGCAGCGGGGGTGAGCGGGAGAGGGATACGCAGTATTTT.

This chain joins TRBV5-6 and TRBJ1-6; TRBD1 might be the D (6 bases). CDR3 size: 15 residues. Trimming took 4 bases from V and 6 from J, leaving 14 bases between them. Germline V gene data show CDR1 as SGHDT and CDR2 as YYEEEE. The CDR3 spells CASSPVTGINSPLHF. CDR3 bases: TGTGCCAGCAGCCCTGTGACAGGCATTAATTCACCCCTCCACTTT.

The rearrangement uses TRBV30 and TRBJ2-7; D might be TRBD2 (7 bases). Trimming cost V 2 bases and J 3 bases, with 11 bases left between them. CDR1 and CDR2 (germline): GTSNPN, SVGIG (reference sequence). The CDR3 length is 13 residues. CDR3 in DNA: TGTGCCTGGAGTCCCGGGGGGCGCTACGAGCAGTACTTC. As protein: CAWSPGGRYEQYF.

This clone was seen more than once but under ten times. V gene TRBV9 combines with J gene TRBJ2-7; TRBD1 matches 10 bases. Germline V gives CDR1 SGDLS, CDR2 YYNGEE. V was pared by 0 bases and J by 3 bases, with 0 bases of the junction left unmatched. The CDR3 is 14 residues long. The CDR3 loop is CASSVGDRGYEQYF. In nucleotides, the CDR3 is TGTGCCAGCAGCGTAGGGGACAGGGGCTACGAGCAGTACTTC.

This chain joins TRBV6-5 and TRBJ2-7; D is uncertain. The CDR3 runs 14 residues. Germline CDR1 MNHEY, CDR2 SVGAGI. V shed 6 bases and J shed 0 bases, with 12 bases lying between them. CDR3 protein: CASSSRADSYEQYF. CDR3 nucleotide sequence: TGTGCCAGCAGCTCCCGGGCTGACTCCTACGAGCAGTACTTC.

The chain carries TRBV6-6 and TRBJ1-5, with 7 nucleotides matching TRBD1. Unmatched junction bases numbered 5, after V lost 8 bases and J lost 1 base. The germline gives CDR1 MNHNY, CDR2 SVGAGI (reference sequence). The CDR3 spans 14 residues. CDR3 residues: CASCRDSSNQPQHF. Written as DNA, the CDR3 is TGTGCCAGCTGCCGGGACAGCAGCAATCAGCCCCAGCATTTT.

CDR3 sequence reads: CASREGTGNRHEQYF. The DNA of the CDR3 is TGTGCCAGCAGAGAAGGGACAGGGAATCGCCACGAGCAGTACTTC. The V and J genes are TRBV25-1 and TRBJ2-7; 9 bases are a match to TRBD1. The germline CDR1 and CDR2 sequences are MGHDK and SYGVNS. The V gene end was trimmed by 6 bases and the J gene end by 5 bases; junction bases not matched to a gene: 11. The CDR3 totals 15 residues.